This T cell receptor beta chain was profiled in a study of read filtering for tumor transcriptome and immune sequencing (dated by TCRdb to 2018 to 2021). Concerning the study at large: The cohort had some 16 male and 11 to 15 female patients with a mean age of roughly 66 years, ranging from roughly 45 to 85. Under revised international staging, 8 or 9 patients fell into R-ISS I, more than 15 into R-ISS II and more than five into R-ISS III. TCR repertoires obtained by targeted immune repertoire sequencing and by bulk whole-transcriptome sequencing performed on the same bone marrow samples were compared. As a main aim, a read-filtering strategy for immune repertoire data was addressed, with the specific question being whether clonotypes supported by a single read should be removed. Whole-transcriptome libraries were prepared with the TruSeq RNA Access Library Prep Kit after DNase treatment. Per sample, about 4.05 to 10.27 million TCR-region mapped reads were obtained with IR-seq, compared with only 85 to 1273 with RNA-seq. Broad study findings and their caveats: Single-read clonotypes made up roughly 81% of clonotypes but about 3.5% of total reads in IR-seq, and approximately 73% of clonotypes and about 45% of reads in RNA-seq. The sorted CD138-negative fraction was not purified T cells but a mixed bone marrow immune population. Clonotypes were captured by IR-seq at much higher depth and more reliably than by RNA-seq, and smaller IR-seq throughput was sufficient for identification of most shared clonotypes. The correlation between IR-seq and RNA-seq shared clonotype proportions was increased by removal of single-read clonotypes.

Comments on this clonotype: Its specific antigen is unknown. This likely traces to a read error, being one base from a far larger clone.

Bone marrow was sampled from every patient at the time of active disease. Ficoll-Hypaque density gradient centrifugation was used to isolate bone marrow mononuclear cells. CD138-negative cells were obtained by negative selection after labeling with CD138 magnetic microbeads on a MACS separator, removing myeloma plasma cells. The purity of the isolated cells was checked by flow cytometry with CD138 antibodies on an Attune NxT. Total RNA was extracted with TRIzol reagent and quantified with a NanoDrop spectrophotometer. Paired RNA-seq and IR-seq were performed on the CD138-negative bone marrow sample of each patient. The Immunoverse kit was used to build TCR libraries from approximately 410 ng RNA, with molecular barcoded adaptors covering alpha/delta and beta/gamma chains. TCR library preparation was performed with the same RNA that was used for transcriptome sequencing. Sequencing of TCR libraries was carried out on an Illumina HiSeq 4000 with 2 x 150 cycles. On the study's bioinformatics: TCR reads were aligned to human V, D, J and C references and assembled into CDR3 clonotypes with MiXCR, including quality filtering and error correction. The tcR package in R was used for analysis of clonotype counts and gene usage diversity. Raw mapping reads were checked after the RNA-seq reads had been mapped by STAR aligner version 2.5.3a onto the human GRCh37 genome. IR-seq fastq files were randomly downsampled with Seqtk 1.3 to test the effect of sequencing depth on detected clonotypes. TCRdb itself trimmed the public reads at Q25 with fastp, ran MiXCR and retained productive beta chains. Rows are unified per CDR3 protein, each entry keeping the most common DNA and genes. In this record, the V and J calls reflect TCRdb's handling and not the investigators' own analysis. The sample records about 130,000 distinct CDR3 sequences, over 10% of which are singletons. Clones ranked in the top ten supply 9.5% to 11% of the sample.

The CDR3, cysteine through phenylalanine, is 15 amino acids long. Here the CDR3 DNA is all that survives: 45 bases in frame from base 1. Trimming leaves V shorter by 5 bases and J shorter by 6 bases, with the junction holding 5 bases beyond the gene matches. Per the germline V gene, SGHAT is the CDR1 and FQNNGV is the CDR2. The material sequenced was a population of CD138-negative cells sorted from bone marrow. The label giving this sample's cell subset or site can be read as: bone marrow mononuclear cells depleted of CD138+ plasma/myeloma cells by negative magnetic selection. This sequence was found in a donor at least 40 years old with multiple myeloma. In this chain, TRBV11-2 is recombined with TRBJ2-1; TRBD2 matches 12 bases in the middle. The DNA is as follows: TGTGCCAGCAGCAAAGCTAGCGGGAGGGCCAATGAGCAGTTCTTC. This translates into CASSKASGRANEQFF.